The 12 T cell receptor beta chains listed next were all sequenced from one sample in a study of blood T cells in healthy people across ages. With a J-beta primer mix and a sample-barcoded 5' primer, a second PCR ran roughly 6 to 11 cycles. TCRdb reanalysed the 5' RACE reads using MiXCR and keeps one entry per CDR3 protein. Found here are around 940,000 distinct CDR3 sequences, 45% to 60% of them singletons; the top ten hold about 22%. Material for sequencing was blood. Every receptor here comes from a woman aged 55-70 years in good health.

The V gene is TRBV6-5, the J gene TRBJ2-6; no definite D call. The CDR3 is 17 amino acids. The V gene's germline CDR1 is MNHEY and CDR2 SVGAGI. V gave up 0 bases and J gave up 0 bases, with 9 bases separating them. CDR3 DNA sequence: TGTGCCAGCAGTTACTCCGGACGGAGCTCTGGGGCCAACGTCCTGACTTTC. Encoded protein: CASSYSGRSSGANVLTF.

The rearrangement links TRBV20-1 to TRBJ2-5; D possibly corresponds to TRBD2 (6 bases). The CDR3 runs to 15 residues. Germline V lookup: CDR1 DFQATT, CDR2 SNEGSKA (reference sequence). V was shortened by 0 bases and J by 5 bases, with 16 bases between the two germline ends. The CDR3 protein is CSARDLGLLRETQYF. The CDR3 DNA is TGCAGTGCTAGAGATCTGGGACTCCTCCGGGAGACCCAGTACTTC.

This CDR3 reads CASSIGWDTYNEKLFF. The CDR3 DNA reads as TGTGCCAGCAGCATAGGATGGGACACTTATAATGAAAAACTGTTTTTT. V is TRBV11-2 and J is TRBJ1-4; TRBD1 is a possible D gene (6 bases). CDR1 is SGHAT, CDR2 FQNNGV, per germline. V gave up 5 bases and J gave up 4 bases, with 17 bases separating them. This CDR3 has 16 residues.

The chain links TRBV27 to TRBJ2-5, with 8 positions matching TRBD2. From germline, CDR1 is MNHEY and CDR2 SMNVEV (reference sequence). Trimming removed 8 bases from V and 11 bases from J; junction bases left unmatched: 19. This CDR3 region has 15 residues. CDR3 DNA sequence: TGTGCCAGCTGCCCCGGAACTAGCGGCTACAATGAGCAGTACTTC. Translation: CASCPGTSGYNEQYF.

The rearrangement joins TRBV9 to TRBJ2-7; D is ambiguous. Trimming took off 2 bases at V and 3 bases at J, with 12 bases between the two ends. The CDR3 covers 14 residues. The germline gives CDR1 SGDLS, CDR2 YYNGEE. The CDR3 spells CASSVALGIYEQYF. CDR3 nucleotide sequence: TGTGCCAGCAGCGTTGCTTTAGGAATCTACGAGCAGTACTTC.

This clonotype was seen a few times. This chain uses TRBV25-1 with TRBJ2-7; maybe TRBD1 (5 bases). V lost 8 bases, J lost 6 bases, and 14 bases lay in between. The length of the CDR3 is 12 residues. CDR1 is MGHDK and CDR2 is SYGVNS in the germline V gene. CDR3 residues: CASQGAHVEQYF. The CDR3 nucleotides are TGTGCCAGCCAAGGGGCTCACGTCGAGCAGTACTTC.

There are a few counts of this clonotype. The V gene is TRBV7-9, the J gene TRBJ2-7, with D possibly matching TRBD1 (6 bases). Trimming removed 0 bases at V and 3 bases at J, with 15 bases between. This CDR3 spans 16 amino acids. The V gene's germline CDR1 is SEHNR and CDR2 FQNEAQ (reference sequence). CDR3 sequence (DNA): TGTGCCAGCAGCTTAGCGCTGGGGGCGTTAGACTACGAGCAGTACTTC. This translates into CASSLALGALDYEQYF.

This rearrangement joins TRBV24-1 to TRBJ2-3; 9 bases agree with TRBD2. The CDR3 sequence is 17 residues long. V shed 3 bases, J shed 3 bases, and the junction held 9 bases outside the gene matches. CDR1 is KGHDR, CDR2 SFDVKD, per germline. This CDR3 is CATSDPLLAGRTDTQYF. The DNA of the CDR3 is TGTGCCACCAGTGATCCATTGCTAGCGGGAAGGACAGATACGCAGTATTTT.

The chain joins TRBV6-1 to TRBJ2-7; 13 nucleotides agree with TRBD2. The CDR3 spans 16 residues. Unmatched junction bases numbered 8, after V lost 6 bases and J lost 3 bases. Germline values: CDR1 MNHNS, CDR2 SASEGT. The CDR3 reads CASSPGLAGEGYEQYF. CDR3 DNA: TGTGCCAGCAGCCCAGGACTAGCGGGAGAAGGCTACGAGCAGTACTTC.

V and J are TRBV3-1 and TRBJ2-1; D is unresolved. This CDR3 region has 18 residues. The ends were cut back, 0 bases at V and 4 bases at J, with 19 bases in the middle. Germline lookup yields CDR1 LGHDT and CDR2 YNNKEL (reference sequence). CDR3 loop: CASSQDPPLTWIYNEQFF. For the CDR3, the DNA is TGTGCCAGCAGCCAAGATCCCCCCCTAACATGGATATACAATGAGCAGTTCTTC.

This chain uses TRBV7-2 with TRBJ2-3; 10 bases are shared with TRBD2. Trimming cost V 1 base and J 4 bases; bases outside gene matches: 14. The CDR3 has 19 residues. Germline V gene data show CDR1 as SGHTA and CDR2 as FQGNSA. Written as DNA, the CDR3 is TGTGCCAGCAGCTTAGGAAAGCGGAAACTAGCGGGAATCCCAGATACGCAGTATTTT. This sequence encodes CASSLGKRKLAGIPDTQYF. The variable domain in full, completed from reference TRBV7-2 and TRBJ2-3, reads GAGVSQSPSNKVTEKGKDVELRCDPISGHTALYWYRQSLGQGLEFLIYFQGNSAPDKSGLPSDRFSAERTGGSVSTLTIQRTQQEDSAVYLCASSLGKRKLAGIPDTQYFGPGTRLTVL.

The genes are TRBV7-9 and TRBJ1-2; D uncertain. Germline CDR1 SEHNR, CDR2 FQNEAQ (reference sequence). The CDR3 sequence is 13 residues long. The V and J ends lost 6 bases and 2 bases respectively, with 10 bases between them. CDR3 nucleotide sequence: TGTGCCAGCAGTGACCCCAGAAACTATGGCTACACCTTC. It specifies CASSDPRNYGYTF. The variable domain in full, with the rest retrieved from reference TRBV7-9 and TRBJ1-2, is DTGVSQNPRHKITKRGQNVTFRCDPISEHNRLYWYRQTLGQGPEFLTYFQNEAQLEKSRLLSDRFSAERPKGSFSTLEIQRTEQGDSAMYLCASSDPRNYGYTFGSGTRLTVV.